The rows below give T cell receptor beta chains drawn from one sample of a study of T-cell reconstitution after alpha-beta-depleted transplantation in children. Each CDR3 protein is one row after TCRdb ran MiXCR on the PCR reads. The table shows a few hundred thousand distinct CDR3 sequences, with over 10% occurring only once. Sequenced material: PBMCs, mostly from graft donor cells, taken 360 days after TCRalphabeta/CD19-depleted stem cell transplant. These receptors were taken from a male patient between 5 and 17 years old who had a stem cell transplant for acute myeloid leukemia, so the T cells may come from the graft donor. CDR3s include the opening cysteine and the closing phenylalanine or tryptophan. A D gene is named only where the DNA matches it firmly. Expanded clones are given a class, and other clones once, few, many or no size at all.

v_gene	abundance	j_gene	d_gene	CDR3aa	CDR3nt
TRBV20-1	-	TRBJ2-3	TRBD2	CSARAGLAGVYTQYF	TGCAGTGCTAGGGCGGGGCTAGCGGGAGTGTATACGCAGTATTTT
TRBV20-1	-	TRBJ2-1	TRBD2	CSARERLAGMNEQFF	TGCAGTGCTAGAGAGCGTCTAGCGGGAATGAATGAGCAGTTCTTC
TRBV29-1	few	TRBJ2-2	TRBD2	CSVFLAGGTGELFF	TGCAGCGTTTTCCTAGCGGGAGGCACCGGGGAGCTGTTTTTT
TRBV28	many	TRBJ2-3	-	CASSFNPRGAADTQYF	TGTGCCAGCAGTTTTAATCCCCGGGGGGCGGCAGATACGCAGTATTTT
TRBV3-1	-	TRBJ2-1	-	CASRETTGNEQFF	TGTGCCAGCAGAGAGACCACAGGTAATGAGCAGTTCTTC
TRBV20-1	-	TRBJ2-3	TRBD2	CSAPGLAGEWSDTQYF	TGCAGTGCTCCTGGACTAGCGGGAGAGTGGTCAGATACGCAGTATTTT
TRBV7-9	many	TRBJ2-1	TRBD2	CASSSELAGYNEQFF	TGTGCCAGCAGCTCTGAGCTAGCGGGGTACAATGAGCAGTTCTTC
TRBV28	few	TRBJ2-2	-	CASKGGYFANTGELFF	TGTGCCAGCAAGGGGGGTTATTTCGCGAACACCGGGGAGCTGTTTTTT
TRBV5-5	few	TRBJ2-3	-	CASSIWGGSTDTQYF	TGTGCCAGCAGCATATGGGGCGGAAGCACAGATACGCAGTATTTT
TRBV4-3	-	TRBJ2-5	-	CASSPRQGALAGWEETQYF	TGCGCCAGCAGCCCCCGCCAGGGGGCCCTAGCGGGATGGGAAGAGACCCAGTACTTC
TRBV28	few	TRBJ2-5	TRBD2	CASSLSTSGRAGGETQYF	TGTGCCAGCAGTTTGTCGACTAGCGGGAGGGCCGGGGGAGAGACCCAGTACTTC
TRBV2	-	TRBJ2-1	-	CASSGNALYYEQFF	TGTGCCAGCAGCGGAAACGCCTTATACTATGAGCAGTTCTTC
TRBV7-8	many	TRBJ1-1	-	CASSVSRGMTEAFF	TGTGCCAGCAGCGTCTCCAGGGGAATGACTGAAGCTTTCTTT
TRBV19	few	TRBJ2-1	TRBD1	CASSPAGQGRYNEQFF	TGTGCCAGTTCCCCCGCCGGACAGGGACGGTACAATGAGCAGTTCTTC
TRBV29-1	many	TRBJ2-3	-	CSVGTAIWDTQYF	TGCAGCGTTGGTACGGCGATTTGGGATACGCAGTATTTT
TRBV28	many	TRBJ1-1	-	CASSLLPGLNTEAFF	TGTGCCAGCAGCCTGCTCCCGGGACTCAACACTGAAGCTTTCTTT
TRBV5-1	few	TRBJ2-2	-	CASSLQIKGKRAGELFF	TGCGCCAGCAGCCTACAGATCAAGGGGAAAAGGGCCGGGGAGCTGTTTTTT
TRBV20-1	-	TRBJ1-5	-	CSAIEENSNQPQHF	TGCAGTGCTATAGAAGAGAATAGCAATCAGCCCCAACATTTT
TRBV29-1	many	TRBJ2-4	TRBD1	CSAHATGTVNIQYF	TGCAGCGCCCACGCCACCGGGACAGTAAACATTCAGTACTTC
TRBV20-1	few	TRBJ2-2	TRBD1	CSATHRGSGELFF	TGCAGTGCTACGCACAGGGGATCCGGGGAGCTGTTTTTT
TRBV20-1	-	TRBJ2-3	TRBD2	CSAAFSGSTDTQYF	TGCAGTGCTGCCTTTAGCGGGAGCACAGATACGCAGTATTTT
TRBV15	few	TRBJ2-7	TRBD2	CATSSQGEGSSYEQYF	TGTGCCACCAGCTCTCAAGGGGAGGGAAGCTCCTACGAGCAGTACTTC
TRBV28	-	TRBJ2-5	-	CASTQGRRQADTQYF	TGTGCCAGCACCCAAGGGCGGCGGCAAGCAGATACCCAGTACTTC
TRBV20-1	few	TRBJ2-2	TRBD2	CSAGLSGMSTGELFF	TGCAGTGCTGGCCTTAGCGGGATGTCGACCGGGGAGCTGTTTTTT
TRBV18	-	TRBJ2-7	TRBD1	CATQGVGSYEQYF	TGTGCCACGCAGGGGGTCGGGTCCTACGAGCAGTACTTC
TRBV3-1	-	TRBJ2-3	TRBD2	CASSRRGGRITDTQYF	TGTGCCAGCAGCAGGCGCGGCGGGAGGATCACAGATACGCAGTATTTT
TRBV10-3	few	TRBJ2-5	-	CAISEARRTKETQYF	TGTGCCATCAGTGAGGCTCGGCGGACAAAAGAGACCCAGTACTTC
TRBV6-2/TRBV6-3	-	TRBJ2-7	-	CASSDWPLSYEQYF	TGTGCCAGCAGCGACTGGCCCCTTTCCTACGAGCAGTACTTC
TRBV24-1	many	TRBJ2-2	-	CATSDRDRYTGELFF	TGTGCCACCAGTGACCGGGACCGATACACCGGGGAGCTGTTTTTT
TRBV6-2/TRBV6-3	-	TRBJ2-1	TRBD1	CASSYYPRGPLYNEQFF	TGTGCCAGCAGTTACTACCCTAGGGGGCCGCTATACAATGAGCAGTTCTTC
TRBV3-1	-	TRBJ1-4	-	CASSSLGWRNEKLFF	TGTGCCAGCAGCTCGTTAGGGTGGCGGAATGAAAAACTGTTTTTT
TRBV24-1	-	TRBJ2-5	-	CATSETWGGETQYF	TGTGCCACCAGTGAGACGTGGGGCGGAGAGACCCAGTACTTC
TRBV12-3/TRBV12-4	many	TRBJ2-1	-	CASSLRQAGSNEQFF	TGTGCCAGCAGTTTACGACAAGCGGGCAGCAATGAGCAGTTCTTC
TRBV28	-	TRBJ1-1	-	CATQTVREQAFF	TGTGCCACCCAGACAGTCAGGGAGCAAGCTTTCTTT
TRBV9	-	TRBJ1-1	TRBD1	CASSSRQGMNTEAFF	TGTGCCAGCAGCTCACGACAGGGGATGAACACTGAAGCTTTCTTT
TRBV6-2/TRBV6-3	few	TRBJ2-7	-	CASRNYPETYEQYF	TGTGCCAGCCGCAACTACCCAGAAACCTACGAGCAGTACTTC
TRBV20-1	many	TRBJ2-7	-	CSARVGNSYEQYF	TGCAGTGCTAGAGTCGGTAATTCCTACGAGCAGTACTTC
TRBV10-3	many	TRBJ2-7	-	CATATAYEQYF	TGTGCCACCGCGACAGCCTACGAGCAGTACTTC
TRBV7-8	few	TRBJ2-5	TRBD2	CASSYLAEQETQYF	TGTGCCAGCAGCTACCTAGCGGAGCAAGAGACCCAGTACTTC
TRBV20-1	many	TRBJ2-2	TRBD2	CSARRLAGGATGELFF	TGCAGTGCTAGAAGGCTAGCGGGAGGGGCCACCGGGGAGCTGTTTTTT
TRBV24-1	many	TRBJ1-5	TRBD1	CATSDPDRGGDQPQHF	TGTGCCACCAGTGACCCCGACAGGGGTGGTGATCAGCCCCAGCATTTT
TRBV12-3/TRBV12-4	few	TRBJ2-5	-	CASSFATTSETQYF	TGTGCCAGCAGTTTTGCGACCACTTCGGAGACCCAGTACTTC
TRBV20-1	few	TRBJ2-7	TRBD1	CSADRDRALYEQYF	TGCAGTGCAGACCGGGACAGGGCCCTCTACGAGCAGTACTTC
TRBV7-9	many	TRBJ2-7	-	CASSSWGQGSTYEQYF	TGTGCCAGCAGCAGCTGGGGGCAGGGGTCCACCTACGAGCAGTACTTC
TRBV4-2	-	TRBJ2-5	TRBD2	CASSALAGAGETQYF	TGTGCCAGCAGCGCCTTAGCGGGAGCAGGAGAGACCCAGTACTTC
TRBV6-5	few	TRBJ2-7	TRBD1	CASSYPGQGWDEQYF	TGTGCCAGCAGTTACCCGGGACAGGGATGGGACGAGCAGTACTTC
TRBV5-1	few	TRBJ2-7	-	CASSLGWVGDEQYF	TGCGCCAGCAGCTTGGGGTGGGTCGGGGACGAGCAGTACTTC
TRBV7-3	few	TRBJ2-1	TRBD2	CASSILAGGPGHEQFF	TGTGCCAGCAGCATACTAGCGGGAGGGCCAGGGCATGAGCAGTTCTTC
TRBV19	-	TRBJ2-1	-	CASSILEGNEQFF	TGTGCCAGTAGTATCCTAGAAGGGAATGAGCAGTTCTTC
TRBV7-2	many	TRBJ2-2	-	CASSLVGSLVAGELFF	TGTGCCAGCAGCTTAGTCGGGAGTTTGGTCGCCGGGGAGCTGTTTTTT
TRBV11-1	-	TRBJ2-3	-	CASSTLPQIGFSTDTQYF	TGTGCCAGCAGCACTCTTCCTCAGATAGGTTTCAGCACAGATACGCAGTATTTT
TRBV18	many	TRBJ2-7	TRBD1	CASSPTTGPLYEQYF	TGTGCCAGCTCACCCACGACAGGGCCCTTGTACGAGCAGTACTTC
TRBV28	many	TRBJ1-5	-	CASSLEGGNQPQHF	TGTGCCAGCAGTTTAGAAGGGGGGAATCAGCCCCAGCATTTT
TRBV20-1	few	TRBJ2-5	-	CSAPKRTGWQETQYF	TGCAGTGCTCCGAAAAGGACCGGGTGGCAAGAGACCCAGTACTTC
TRBV19	-	TRBJ2-7	TRBD2	CASRPGLAGTYEQYF	TGTGCCAGTAGACCCGGACTAGCAGGAACCTACGAGCAGTACTTC
TRBV29-1	-	TRBJ2-5	-	CSIYRGLAGETQYF	TGCAGCATTTACAGGGGCCTGGCGGGGGAGACCCAGTACTTC
TRBV29-1	-	TRBJ2-7	TRBD2	CSVETSGHYEQYF	TGCAGCGTTGAAACTAGCGGACACTACGAGCAGTACTTC